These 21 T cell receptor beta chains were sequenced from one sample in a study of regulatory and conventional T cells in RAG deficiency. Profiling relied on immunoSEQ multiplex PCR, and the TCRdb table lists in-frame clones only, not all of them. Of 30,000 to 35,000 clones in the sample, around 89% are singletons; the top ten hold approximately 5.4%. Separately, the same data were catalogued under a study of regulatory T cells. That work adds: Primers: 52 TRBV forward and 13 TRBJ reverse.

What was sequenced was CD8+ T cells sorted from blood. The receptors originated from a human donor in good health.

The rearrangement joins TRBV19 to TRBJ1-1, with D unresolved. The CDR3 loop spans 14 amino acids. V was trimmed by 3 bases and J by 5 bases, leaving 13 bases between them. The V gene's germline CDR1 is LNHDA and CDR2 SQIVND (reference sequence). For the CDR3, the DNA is TGTGCCAGTAGTATTACGGCCGGCGGGACTGAAGCTTTCTTT. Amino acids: CASSITAGGTEAFF.

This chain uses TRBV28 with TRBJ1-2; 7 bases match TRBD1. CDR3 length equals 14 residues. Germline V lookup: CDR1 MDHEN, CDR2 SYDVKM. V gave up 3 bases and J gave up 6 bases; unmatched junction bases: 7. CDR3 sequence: CASSFYRGEDGYTF. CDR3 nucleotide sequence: TGTGCCAGCAGTTTTTACAGGGGAGAGGATGGCTACACCTTC.

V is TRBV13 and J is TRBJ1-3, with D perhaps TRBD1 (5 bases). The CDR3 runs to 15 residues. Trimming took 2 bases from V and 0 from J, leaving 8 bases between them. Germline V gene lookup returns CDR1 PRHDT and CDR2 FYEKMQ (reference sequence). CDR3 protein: CASSLTGSSGNTIYF. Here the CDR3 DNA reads TGTGCCAGCAGCTTAACAGGTTCCTCTGGAAACACCATATATTTT.

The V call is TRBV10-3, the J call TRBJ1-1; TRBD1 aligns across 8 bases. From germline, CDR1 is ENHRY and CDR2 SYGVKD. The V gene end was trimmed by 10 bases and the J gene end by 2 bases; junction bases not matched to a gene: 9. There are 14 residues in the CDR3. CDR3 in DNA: TGTGCCACTATGACAGGGGAGGAAAACACTGAAGCTTTCTTT. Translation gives CATMTGEENTEAFF.

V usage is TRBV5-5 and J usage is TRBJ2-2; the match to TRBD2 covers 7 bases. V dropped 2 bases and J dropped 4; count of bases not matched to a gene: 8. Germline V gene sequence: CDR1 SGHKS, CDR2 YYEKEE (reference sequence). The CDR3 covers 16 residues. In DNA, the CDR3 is TGTGCCAGCAGCTTCCCAGGGAGGGAGGGCACCGGGGAGCTGTTTTTT. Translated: CASSFPGREGTGELFF.

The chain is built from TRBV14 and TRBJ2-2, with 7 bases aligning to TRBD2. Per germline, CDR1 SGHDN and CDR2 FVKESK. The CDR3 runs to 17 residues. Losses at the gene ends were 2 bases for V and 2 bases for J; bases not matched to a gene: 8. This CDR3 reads CASSQTTLATNTGELFF. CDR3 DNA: TGTGCCAGCAGCCAAACTACACTAGCGACAAACACCGGGGAGCTGTTTTTT.

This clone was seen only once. CDR3 region: CASSLTAPSTDTQYF. The DNA for the CDR3 is TGTGCCAGCAGTTTGACAGCCCCTAGCACAGATACGCAGTATTTT. V and J are TRBV28 and TRBJ2-3; D may be TRBD1 (5 bases). The CDR3 covers 15 residues. Germline lookup yields CDR1 MDHEN and CDR2 SYDVKM. Deletions cut 3 bases from V and 0 bases from J, with 10 bases between.

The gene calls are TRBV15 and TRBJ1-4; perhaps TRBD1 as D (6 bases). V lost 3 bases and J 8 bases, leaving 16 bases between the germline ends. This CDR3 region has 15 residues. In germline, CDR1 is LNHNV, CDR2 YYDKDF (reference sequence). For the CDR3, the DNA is TGTGCCACCAGCAGTCTCGGACAGCTCCCAGAAAAACTGTTTTTT. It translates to CATSSLGQLPEKLFF.

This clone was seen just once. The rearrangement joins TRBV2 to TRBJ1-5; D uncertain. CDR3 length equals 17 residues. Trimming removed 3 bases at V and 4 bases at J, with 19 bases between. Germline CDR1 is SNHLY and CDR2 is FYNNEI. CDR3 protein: CASSDPRLGRRNQPQHF. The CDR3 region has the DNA TGTGCCAGCAGTGACCCCCGCCTCGGCAGGCGGAATCAGCCCCAGCATTTT.

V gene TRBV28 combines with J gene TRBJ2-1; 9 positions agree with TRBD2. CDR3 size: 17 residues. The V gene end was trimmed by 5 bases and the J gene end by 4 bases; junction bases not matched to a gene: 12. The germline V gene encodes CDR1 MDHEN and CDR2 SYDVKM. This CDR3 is CASSSQFVGLAYNEQFF. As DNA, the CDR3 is TGTGCCAGCAGTAGCCAATTCGTCGGACTAGCGTACAATGAGCAGTTCTTC.

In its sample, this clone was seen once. The CDR3 here is CASSLSLAAHNEQFF. As DNA, the CDR3 is TGTGCCAGCAGTTTATCACTAGCGGCCCACAATGAGCAGTTCTTC. The chain uses TRBV27 and TRBJ2-1; 8 bases fit TRBD2. V was clipped by 0 bases and J by 5 bases; unmatched bases: 3. This CDR3 is 15 amino acids long. CDR1 and CDR2 (germline): MNHEY, SMNVEV (reference sequence).

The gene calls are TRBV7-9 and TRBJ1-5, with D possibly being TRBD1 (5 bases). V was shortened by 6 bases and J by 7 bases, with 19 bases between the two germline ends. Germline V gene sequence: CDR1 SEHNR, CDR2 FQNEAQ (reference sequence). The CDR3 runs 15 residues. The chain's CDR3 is CASSSDSRKRQPQHF. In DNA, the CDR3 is TGTGCCAGCAGTTCCGACAGTCGGAAAAGACAGCCCCAGCATTTT.

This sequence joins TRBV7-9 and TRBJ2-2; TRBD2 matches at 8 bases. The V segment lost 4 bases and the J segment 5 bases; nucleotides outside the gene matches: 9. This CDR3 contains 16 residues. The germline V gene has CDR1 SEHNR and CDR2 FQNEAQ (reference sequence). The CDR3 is CASSSPALAETGELFF. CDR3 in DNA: TGTGCCAGCAGCTCCCCCGCACTAGCGGAAACCGGGGAGCTGTTTTTT.

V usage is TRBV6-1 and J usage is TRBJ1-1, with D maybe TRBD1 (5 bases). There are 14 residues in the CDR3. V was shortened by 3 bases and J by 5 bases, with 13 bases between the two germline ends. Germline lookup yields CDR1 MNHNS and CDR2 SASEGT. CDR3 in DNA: TGTGCCAGCAGTGACCCCCATGGGGGAACTGAAGCTTTCTTT. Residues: CASSDPHGGTEAFF.

The CDR3 loop is CAGQGPRREQYF. The CDR3 nucleotides read TGTGCCGGCCAAGGGCCTAGGAGGGAGCAGTACTTC. The chain couples TRBV6-5 to TRBJ2-7, with D tentatively TRBD2 (5 bases). This CDR3 region has 12 residues. Germline-derived CDR1 and CDR2 are MNHEY and SVGAGI. V shed 11 bases and J shed 7 bases, with 18 bases lying between them.

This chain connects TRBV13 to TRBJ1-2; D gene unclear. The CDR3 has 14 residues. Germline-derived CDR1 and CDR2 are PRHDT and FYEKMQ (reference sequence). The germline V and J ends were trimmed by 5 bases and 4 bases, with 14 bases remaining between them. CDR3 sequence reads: CASSEPDSFYGYTF. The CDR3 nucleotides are TGTGCCAGCAGCGAACCGGACTCTTTCTATGGCTACACCTTC.

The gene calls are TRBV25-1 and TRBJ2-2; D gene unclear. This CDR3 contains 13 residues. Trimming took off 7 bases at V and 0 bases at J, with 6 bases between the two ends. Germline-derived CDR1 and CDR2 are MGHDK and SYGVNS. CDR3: CASMEANTGELFF. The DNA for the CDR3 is TGTGCCAGCATGGAAGCGAACACCGGGGAGCTGTTTTTT.

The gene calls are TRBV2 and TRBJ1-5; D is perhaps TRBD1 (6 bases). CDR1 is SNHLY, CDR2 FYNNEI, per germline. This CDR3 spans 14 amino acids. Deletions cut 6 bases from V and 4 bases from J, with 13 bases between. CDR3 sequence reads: CASRTGQKNQPQHF. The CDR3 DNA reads TGTGCCAGCAGAACGGGACAAAAGAATCAGCCCCAGCATTTT.

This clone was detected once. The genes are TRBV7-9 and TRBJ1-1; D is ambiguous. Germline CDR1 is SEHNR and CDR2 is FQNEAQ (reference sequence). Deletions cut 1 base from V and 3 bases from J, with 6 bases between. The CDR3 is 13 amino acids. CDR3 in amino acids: CASSLGGDTEAFF. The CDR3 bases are TGTGCCAGCAGCTTAGGCGGGGACACTGAAGCTTTCTTT.

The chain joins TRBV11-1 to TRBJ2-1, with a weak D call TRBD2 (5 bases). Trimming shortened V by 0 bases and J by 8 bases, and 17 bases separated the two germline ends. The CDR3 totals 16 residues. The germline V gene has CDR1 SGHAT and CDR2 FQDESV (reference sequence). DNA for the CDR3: TGTGCCAGCAGCTTAGCGTATGACTACCCTTTAGATGAGCAGTTCTTC. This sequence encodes CASSLAYDYPLDEQFF. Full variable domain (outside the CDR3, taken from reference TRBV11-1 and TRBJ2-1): EAEVAQSPRYKITEKSQAVAFWCDPISGHATLYWYRQILGQGPELLVQFQDESVVDDSQLPKDRFSAERLKGVDSTLKIQPAELGDSAMYLCASSLAYDYPLDEQFFGPGTRLTVL.

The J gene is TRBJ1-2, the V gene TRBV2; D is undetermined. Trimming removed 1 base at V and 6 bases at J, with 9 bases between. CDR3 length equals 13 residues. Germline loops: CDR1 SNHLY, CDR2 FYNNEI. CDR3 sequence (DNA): TGTGCCAGCAGTGAAGAAGGGAGGGATGGCTACACCTTC. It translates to CASSEEGRDGYTF.